This TCR beta chain was sequenced for a study of vaccination effects on CD4 cells after COVID-19. The wider study: A median of 72 days separated the second dose and sampling.

Assay used: immunoSEQ multiplex PCR; TCRdb lists only in-frame clones, some missing. Of approximately 15,000 clones listed, about 74% are singletons. As for this clone: The target antigen is unknown.

Under the ViraFEST assay, PBMC were stimulated with viral peptide pools so that antigen-specific CD4+ T cells expanded. Sequencing was performed afterwards. With 10 days of culture completed, CD4+ T cells were isolated. From March to December 2020, the person had a SARS-CoV-2 infection that was confirmed by PCR. Every participant took two doses of the BNT162b2 or mRNA-1273 vaccine. Wells each received under 2.5 million PBMC, cultured with 9 to 10 IU/ml IL-2 and roughly 9.4 ug/ml peptides. V gave up 5 bases and J gave up 4 bases; unmatched junction bases: 11. Germline CDR1 and CDR2: SGHVS and FQNEAQ. This CDR3 spans 16 amino acids.

The receptor comes from a human donor who had a prior SARS-CoV-2 infection. The sample was CD4+ T cells from PBMCs cultured with SARS-CoV-2 spike peptides, taken after COVID-19 vaccination. The chain is built from TRBV7-8 and TRBJ2-1; 7 positions match TRBD2. CDR3 bases: TGTGCCAGCAGCCTAAACCCTAGCGGATCTTACAATGAGCAGTTCTTC. It translates to CASSLNPSGSYNEQFF.